This TCR beta chain is from a study of tumor-infiltrating lymphocytes in primary liver carcinoma. Study-wide background: Aged between 30 and 69 years, the patients were men and women.

Unsorted bulk tissue, about 19-32 mg of it, served as the source for co-extraction of RNA and DNA. Surgeons resected the patients' primary liver carcinomas. A primer matching the constant region was used to make TCR beta cDNA from 500 ng of total RNA. Three nested multiplex PCR rounds, a slightly modified ARM-PCR method, built the TCR beta libraries. Investigators reported that the first two PCR rounds, at 10 cycles each, used TRBV1-TRBV30 forward primers with a C-beta reverse primer. TCRdb reprocessed the multiplex PCR reads via MiXCR and lists one record per CDR3 protein. The table lists about 50,000 distinct CDR3 sequences, about 78% of them singletons, with less than 25% in the top ten. Looked up from germline, CDR1 is MNHNY and CDR2 is SVGAGI (reference sequence). Trimming cost V 4 bases and J 2 bases, with 12 bases left between them. This CDR3 contains 16 residues.

This chain connects TRBV6-6 to TRBJ1-6, with a tentative D call TRBD1 (6 bases). Sequencing input: liver tumor tissue from sampling region 5. As for subset: tumor region T5, tumor centre. This sequence originates from a man aged 40-49 years with primary liver carcinoma and hepatitis B virus infection. The CDR3 region is CASSFPGQPYNSPLHF. The CDR3 nucleotides are TGTGCCAGCAGTTTCCCCGGACAGCCCTATAATTCACCCCTCCACTTT.